The 13 T cell receptor beta chains below all came from one sample that was sequenced in a study of blood T cell repertoires in COVID-19. Clones were read by immunoSEQ multiplex PCR, and TCRdb kept only the in-frame ones, dropping some. The sample yields nearly 7,000 clones, roughly 90% seen once. The sequenced sample consisted of peripheral blood. The receptor source for this set is a human donor in a cohort sampled during active COVID-19.

The chain joins TRBV27 to TRBJ2-1, with 8 nucleotides matching TRBD2. Trimming removed 9 bases from V and 9 bases from J; junction bases left unmatched: 13. CDR1 is MNHEY, CDR2 SMNVEV, per germline (reference sequence). The CDR3 has 14 residues. The CDR3, as DNA: TGTGCCAGTGTAACTAGCGGACTAGGTAGTGAGCAGTTCTTC. Encoded protein: CASVTSGLGSEQFF.

This clone has a single count. The chain links TRBV18 to TRBJ2-1; 12 bases fit TRBD2. The CDR3 is 15 amino acids. The V and J ends lost 0 bases and 9 bases, in that order; junction bases with no gene match: 3. Germline CDR1 is KGHSH and CDR2 is LQKENI. CDR3 region: CASSPPTSGGLEQFF. The CDR3 nucleotides read TGTGCCAGCTCACCACCCACTAGCGGGGGGCTTGAGCAGTTCTTC.

The chain is built from TRBV7-3 and TRBJ2-3; TRBD2 might be the D (6 bases). The CDR3 spans 14 residues. Trimming stripped 4 bases from V and 1 base from J, with 9 bases between. CDR1 and CDR2 (germline): SGHTA, FQGTGA. DNA of the CDR3: TGTGCCAGCAGCTCCTTAGCGGGCACAGATACGCAGTATTTT. Translated, it gives CASSSLAGTDTQYF. The full variable domain, rest sourced from reference TRBV7-3 and TRBJ2-3, is GAGVSQTPSNKVTEKGKYVELRCDPISGHTALYWYRQSLGQGPEFLIYFQGTGAADDSGLPNDRFFAVRPEGSVSTLKIQRTERGDSAVYLCASSSLAGTDTQYFGPGTRLTVL.

V is TRBV2 and J is TRBJ2-3, with a tentative D call TRBD2 (6 bases). CDR1 SNHLY and CDR2 FYNNEI come from the germline V gene. The CDR3 loop spans 11 amino acids. The CDR3 is CTGGVVDTQYF. In DNA, the CDR3 is TGTACCGGAGGGGTAGTAGATACGCAGTATTTT.

In this sample, this clone turned up once. This chain links TRBV18 with TRBJ2-7, with 8 bases that match TRBD2. The CDR3 covers 16 residues. Trimming at V came to 1 base and at J to 7 bases, leaving 12 bases not matched to a gene. Germline V gives CDR1 KGHSH, CDR2 LQKENI. The CDR3: CASSPQLAEGPGEQYF. The DNA of the CDR3 is TGTGCCAGCTCACCACAACTAGCGGAGGGCCCAGGGGAGCAGTACTTC.

This clone was detected only once. The chain has TRBV19 and TRBJ1-2, with 7 bases fitting TRBD1. V lost 3 bases to trimming and J lost 8 bases; unmatched junction nucleotides: 12. The V gene's germline CDR1 is LNHDA and CDR2 SQIVND (reference sequence). The CDR3 is 15 amino acids. The CDR3 spells CASSIPMGQPWGYTF. The CDR3 nucleotides are TGTGCCAGTAGTATCCCCATGGGACAGCCTTGGGGCTACACCTTC.

In its sample, this clone was seen once. This rearrangement joins TRBV10-3 to TRBJ2-3; D remains unclear. The V gene's germline CDR1 is ENHRY and CDR2 SYGVKD. The V and J ends lost 2 bases and 6 bases respectively, with 9 bases between them. The CDR3 runs to 13 residues. In DNA form, the CDR3 reads TGTGCCATCAGTGAGAAGATGGAGGATACGCAGTATTTT. Its translation is CAISEKMEDTQYF.

This sequence joins TRBV3-1 (or the pseudogene TRBV3-2) and TRBJ2-5, with TRBD2 identical over 14 bases. This CDR3 region has 16 residues. V lost 5 bases and J lost 5; bases outside the gene matches: 7. Germline V gene lookup returns CDR1 LGHDT and CDR2 YNNKEL (reference sequence). The CDR3 DNA reads TGTGCCAGCAGCGCCGGGACTAGCGGGGGTGTGGAGACCCAGTACTTC. It translates to CASSAGTSGGVETQYF.

The J gene is TRBJ1-1, the V gene TRBV9; D is possibly TRBD1 (5 bases). Germline V gene sequence: CDR1 SGDLS, CDR2 YYNGEE. This CDR3 is 12 amino acids long. V lost 4 bases and J lost 4, with 8 bases in between. CDR3 sequence: CASSPGSTEAFF. CDR3 nucleotide sequence: TGTGCCAGCAGCCCAGGGTCCACTGAAGCTTTCTTT.

This clone has just a few counts. This chain joins TRBV2 and TRBJ1-2; the D is unclear. Per germline, CDR1 SNHLY and CDR2 FYNNEI. The ends were cut back, 1 base at V and 4 bases at J, with 10 bases in the middle. CDR3 size: 14 residues. The CDR3 DNA follows: TGTGCCAGCAGTGAAGAGGCAGGAATCTATGGCTACACCTTC. Protein sequence: CASSEEAGIYGYTF.

The CDR3 here is CASSYTGGAGNEQYF. CDR3 in DNA: TGTGCCAGCAGCTATACAGGGGGCGCGGGGAACGAGCAGTACTTC. J is TRBJ2-7 and V is TRBV12-1; the table's D call, TRBD1, was not checked against the DNA. TRBV12-1 is noted as a pseudogene. CDR3 length equals 15 residues.

The V and J genes are TRBV10-2 and TRBJ2-3; TRBD2 matches 10 bases. V gave up 7 bases and J gave up 4 bases; unmatched junction bases: 5. CDR3 length: 14 residues. Germline CDR1 WSHSY, CDR2 SAAADI. CDR3 DNA: TGCGCCAGCATAGCTAGCGGGAGTTCAGATACGCAGTATTTT. It translates to CASIASGSSDTQYF.

The chain has TRBV14 and TRBJ2-3; 9 bases are a match to TRBD2. The CDR3 length is 17 residues. After removal of 4 bases from V and 3 bases from J, the junction contained 11 bases not matched to a gene. Germline lookup yields CDR1 SGHDN and CDR2 FVKESK. CDR3 sequence (DNA): TGTGCCAGCAGCCCGTATTTCGCGGGAGGGCCTACAGATACGCAGTATTTT. This sequence encodes CASSPYFAGGPTDTQYF.